The 15 T cell receptor beta chains given below trace back to one sample, sequenced in a study of blood T cell repertoires in COVID-19 (dated by TCRdb to the early 2020s). Receptor amplification or capture employed the immunoSEQ multiplex PCR assay. The clones in this table, taken by TCRdb from immuneACCESS, are in-frame only. Not every clone is retained; where verified, under half of the shortfall comes from an unresolved V gene, and the cause of the rest is unknown. Here the sample has a few hundred thousand clones; 75% to 90% occur a single time. The ten largest make up approximately 5% of the sample. The material sequenced was PBMCs or T cells enriched from blood (not recorded which). Source of these receptors: a woman aged 45-60 years who had recovered from COVID-19.

The J gene is TRBJ2-7, the V gene TRBV5-6, with TRBD1 as a possible D gene (6 bases). Germline assignment: CDR1 SGHDT and CDR2 YYEEEE. The CDR3 has 13 amino acids. V lost 3 bases and J lost 3, with 10 bases in between. The CDR3 coding sequence is TGTGCCAGCAGCTGGGACACCAGCTACGAGCAGTACTTC. Translated: CASSWDTSYEQYF.

CDR3: CASSLVSGEAFF. CDR3 sequence (DNA): TGTGCCAGCAGCTTAGTGTCCGGGGAAGCTTTCTTT. V usage is TRBV7-9 and J usage is TRBJ1-1, with D unclear. Germline lookup yields CDR1 SEHNR and CDR2 FQNEAQ (reference sequence). This CDR3 has 12 residues. V was trimmed by 1 base and J by 8 bases, leaving 8 bases between them.

The chain has TRBV7-2 and TRBJ1-3; 11 bases map to TRBD1. The CDR3 spans 17 residues. Germline V gene data show CDR1 as SGHTA and CDR2 as FQGNSA. The V gene end was trimmed by 7 bases and the J gene end by 0 bases; junction bases not matched to a gene: 8. In DNA, the CDR3 is TGTGCCAGCAAGAACTCCGGGACAGGGGGCTCTGGAAACACCATATATTTT. Its protein is CASKNSGTGGSGNTIYF.

This clone was counted only a few times. The V and J genes are TRBV7-9 and TRBJ1-4; D is ambiguous. Trimming pared 1 base from V and 8 bases from J, leaving 11 bases between. The germline gives CDR1 SEHNR, CDR2 FQNEAQ (reference sequence). The length of the CDR3 is 14 residues. The CDR3 bases are TGTGCCAGCAGCTTAGTTGAGGGTCTGGAAAAACTGTTTTTT. Translating it yields CASSLVEGLEKLFF.

The rearrangement uses TRBV12-3 or TRBV12-4 and TRBJ1-4; D remains ambiguous. V was clipped by 3 bases and J by 7 bases, with 9 bases between them. This CDR3 comprises 13 residues. CDR3 in amino acids: CASSFRGGEKLFF. In DNA, the CDR3 is TGTGCCAGCAGTTTTCGGGGAGGTGAAAAACTGTTTTTT.

The CDR3 nucleotides read TGTGCCAGTAGGAGGGATCAGTCCGGGGAGCTGTTTTTT. Translating it yields CASRRDQSGELFF. The rearrangement joins TRBV19 to TRBJ2-2; tentatively, D is TRBD2 (5 bases). The length of the CDR3 is 13 residues. Trimming stripped 6 bases from V and 6 bases from J, with 11 bases between. CDR1 LNHDA and CDR2 SQIVND come from the germline V gene (reference sequence).

The J gene is TRBJ2-5, the V gene TRBV18; perhaps TRBD1 as D (6 bases). Germline V gene lookup returns CDR1 KGHSH and CDR2 LQKENI. The V gene lost 5 bases and the J gene lost 4 bases, with 14 bases spanning the gap. The CDR3 loop spans 14 amino acids. The CDR3 sequence is CASSTVGGLETQYF. CDR3 coding DNA: TGTGCCAGCTCAACCGTTGGGGGCCTAGAGACCCAGTACTTC.

The chain is built from TRBV28 and TRBJ2-3, with a possible D match to TRBD2 (6 bases). From germline, CDR1 is MDHEN and CDR2 SYDVKM. Trimming took 5 bases from V and 2 from J, leaving 17 bases between them. The length of the CDR3 is 16 residues. The CDR3 is CASSGVGGSFTDTQYF. CDR3 sequence (DNA): TGTGCCAGCAGTGGGGTGGGGGGAAGTTTCACAGATACGCAGTATTTT.

The gene calls are TRBV9 and TRBJ1-6; the D gene is possibly TRBD1 (6 bases). Germline assignment: CDR1 SGDLS and CDR2 YYNGEE. This CDR3 has 16 residues. V lost 4 bases to trimming and J lost 7 bases, with 18 bases between them. The DNA for the CDR3 is TGTGCCAGCAGCAGATCGGCACACAGGGAAAATTCACCCCTCCACTTT. The encoded protein is CASSRSAHRENSPLHF.

The chain recombines TRBV30 with TRBJ2-7, with D possibly matching TRBD2 (5 bases). CDR3 length equals 11 residues. From germline, CDR1 is GTSNPN and CDR2 SVGIG (reference sequence). The ends were cut back, 4 bases at V and 3 bases at J, with 7 bases in the middle. CDR3 in DNA: TGTGCCTGGACTACTAGCTACGAGCAGTACTTC. It is translated as CAWTTSYEQYF.

This rearrangement joins TRBV7-6 to TRBJ2-5; possibly TRBD1 for D (6 bases). Germline assignment: CDR1 SGHVS and CDR2 FNYEAQ. This CDR3 contains 15 residues. The V gene lost 3 bases and the J gene lost 2 bases, with 13 bases spanning the gap. CDR3 loop: CASSLFTGLQETQYF. DNA of the CDR3: TGTGCCAGCAGCTTGTTCACAGGGTTGCAAGAGACCCAGTACTTC.

The rearrangement links TRBV6-5 to TRBJ1-1, with 10 bases identical to TRBD1. V lost 5 bases, J lost 3 bases, and 6 bases stayed unmatched. The CDR3 extends over 15 amino acids. Germline V lookup: CDR1 MNHEY, CDR2 SVGAGI. The CDR3 reads CASSITGTGDTEAFF. CDR3 sequence (DNA): TGTGCCAGCAGTATAACCGGGACAGGGGACACTGAAGCTTTCTTT.

This clone was observed a handful of times. The chain has TRBV7-6 and TRBJ2-3; D is unresolved. This CDR3 is 14 amino acids long. V lost 1 base and J 2 bases, leaving 7 bases between the germline ends. CDR1 is SGHVS, CDR2 FNYEAQ, per germline. The CDR3 DNA is TGTGCCAGCAGCTTAGGCGGCTACACAGATACGCAGTATTTT. Translating it yields CASSLGGYTDTQYF. The complete variable domain, with remaining parts taken from reference TRBV7-6 and TRBJ2-3, reads GAGVSQSPRYKVTKRGQDVALRCDPISGHVSLYWYRQALGQGPEFLTYFNYEAQQDKSGLPNDRFSAERPEGSISTLTIQRTEQRDSAMYRCASSLGGYTDTQYFGPGTRLTVL.

J is TRBJ1-6 and V is TRBV21-1; TRBD1 is the table's D call, not checked against the DNA. TRBV21-1 is a pseudogene. The CDR3 length is 18 residues. The CDR3 loop reads CASSTRAWDSPYNSPLHF. As DNA, the CDR3 is TGTGCCAGCAGCACCAGGGCCTGGGACAGCCCCTATAATTCACCCCTCCACTTT.

This chain joins TRBV24-1 and TRBJ1-2, with D maybe TRBD1 (6 bases). V was pared by 4 bases and J by 5 bases, with 13 bases between. The CDR3 loop spans 14 amino acids. The V gene's germline CDR1 is KGHDR and CDR2 SFDVKD. The CDR3 spells CATSDRGQSYGYTF. The DNA of the CDR3 is TGTGCCACCAGTGACCGTGGACAGTCATATGGCTACACCTTC.